These 5 T cell receptor beta chains originate from one sample sequenced in a study of blood T cell repertoires in COVID-19. Libraries were prepared by immunoSEQ multiplex PCR; TCRdb keeps only in-frame clonotypes and omits some of them. The sample yields 180,000 or so clones, more than 65% seen once. Source material: PBMCs or T cells enriched from blood (not recorded which). These receptors came from a man aged 50-60 years who had recovered from COVID-19.

V and J are TRBV6-5 and TRBJ2-7, with D perhaps matching TRBD1 (6 bases). V lost 0 bases and J 4 bases, leaving 10 bases between the germline ends. Germline loops: CDR1 MNHEY, CDR2 SVGAGI. This CDR3 has 14 residues. The CDR3, as DNA: TGTGCCAGCAGTTACTCTAAGGACAGATACGAGCAGTACTTC. Protein: CASSYSKDRYEQYF.

The V and J genes are TRBV6-5 and TRBJ2-5; the match to TRBD2 covers 9 bases. There are 15 residues in the CDR3. Germline V gene sequence: CDR1 MNHEY, CDR2 SVGAGI. Trimming removed 7 bases from V and 4 bases from J; junction bases left unmatched: 10. CDR3 DNA: TGTGCCAGCACATGGGGCGGGGGGGCCGGAGAGACCCAGTACTTC. It yields the protein CASTWGGGAGETQYF.

The rearrangement uses TRBV5-1 and TRBJ1-2; maybe TRBD1 (6 bases). The CDR3 spans 13 residues. The V end lost 7 bases, the J end lost 2 bases, and 12 bases lay between the germline ends. The germline gives CDR1 SGHRS, CDR2 YFSETQ. The CDR3 DNA follows: TGCGCCAGCGGAACAGGGACCAACTATGGCTACACCTTC. Translated, it gives CASGTGTNYGYTF.

V usage is TRBV11-2 and J usage is TRBJ2-3; 11 bases are a match to TRBD2. The CDR3 extends over 15 amino acids. V trimming: 4 bases; J trimming: 4 bases; junction bases outside the gene matches: 4. Per germline, CDR1 SGHAT and CDR2 FQNNGV. The CDR3 sequence is CASSWGLADPDTQYF. CDR3 DNA sequence: TGTGCCAGCAGCTGGGGACTAGCGGACCCAGATACGCAGTATTTT.

This chain connects TRBV28 to TRBJ1-6; perhaps TRBD1 as D (6 bases). Germline loops: CDR1 MDHEN, CDR2 SYDVKM. The V end was cut by 5 bases, the J end by 3 bases, with 11 bases between. CDR3 length equals 15 residues. The CDR3 coding sequence is TGTGCCAGCAGTCTAGGGACACACTATAATTCACCCCTCCACTTT. Translating gives CASSLGTHYNSPLHF.